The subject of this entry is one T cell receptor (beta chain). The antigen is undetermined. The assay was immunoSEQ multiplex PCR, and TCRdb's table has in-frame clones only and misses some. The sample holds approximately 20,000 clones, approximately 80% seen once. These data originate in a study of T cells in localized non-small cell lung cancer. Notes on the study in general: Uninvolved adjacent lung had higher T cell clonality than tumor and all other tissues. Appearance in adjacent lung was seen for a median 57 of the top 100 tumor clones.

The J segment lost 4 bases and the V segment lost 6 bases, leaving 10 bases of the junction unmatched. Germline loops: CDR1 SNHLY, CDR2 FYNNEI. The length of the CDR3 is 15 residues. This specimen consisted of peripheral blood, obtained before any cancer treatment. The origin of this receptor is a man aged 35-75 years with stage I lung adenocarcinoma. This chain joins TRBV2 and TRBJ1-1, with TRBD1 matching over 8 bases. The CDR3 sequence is CASREKTGVGTEAFF. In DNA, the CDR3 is TGTGCCAGCAGGGAAAAGACAGGGGTAGGCACTGAAGCTTTCTTT. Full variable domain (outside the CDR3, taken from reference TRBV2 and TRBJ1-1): EPEVTQTPSHQVTQMGQEVILRCVPISNHLYFYWYRQILGQKVEFLVSFYNNEISEKSEIFDDQFSVERPDGSNFTLKIRSTKLEDSAMYFCASREKTGVGTEAFFGQGTRLTVV.